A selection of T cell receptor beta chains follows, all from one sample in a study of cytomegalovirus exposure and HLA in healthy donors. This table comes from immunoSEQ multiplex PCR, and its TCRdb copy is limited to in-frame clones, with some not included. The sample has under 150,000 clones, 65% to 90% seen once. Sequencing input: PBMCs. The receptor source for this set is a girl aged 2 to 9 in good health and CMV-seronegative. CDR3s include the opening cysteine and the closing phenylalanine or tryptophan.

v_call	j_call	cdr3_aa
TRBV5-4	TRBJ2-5	CASSHGASGQETQYF
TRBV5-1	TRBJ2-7	CASSLDYRSHEQYF
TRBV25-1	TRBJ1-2	CASGSAGGGKPGYGYTF
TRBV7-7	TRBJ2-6	CASSLSRAGANVLTF
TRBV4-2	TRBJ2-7	CASSELPNLAGGPYEQYF
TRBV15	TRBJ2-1	CATTPPAGGYNEQFF
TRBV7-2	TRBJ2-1	CASSLVGTPSSYNEQFF
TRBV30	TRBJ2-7	CAWSGGQDYEQYF
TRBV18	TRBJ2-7	CASARQARSSYEQYF
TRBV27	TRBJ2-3	CASSPLLIQGTDTQYF
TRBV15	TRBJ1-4	CATSMGGTTNEKLFF
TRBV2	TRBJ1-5	CASMRDRGSNQPQHF
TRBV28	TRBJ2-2	CASSPNRGGRAPGELFF
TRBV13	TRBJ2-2	CASSAAGLAGTNTGELFF